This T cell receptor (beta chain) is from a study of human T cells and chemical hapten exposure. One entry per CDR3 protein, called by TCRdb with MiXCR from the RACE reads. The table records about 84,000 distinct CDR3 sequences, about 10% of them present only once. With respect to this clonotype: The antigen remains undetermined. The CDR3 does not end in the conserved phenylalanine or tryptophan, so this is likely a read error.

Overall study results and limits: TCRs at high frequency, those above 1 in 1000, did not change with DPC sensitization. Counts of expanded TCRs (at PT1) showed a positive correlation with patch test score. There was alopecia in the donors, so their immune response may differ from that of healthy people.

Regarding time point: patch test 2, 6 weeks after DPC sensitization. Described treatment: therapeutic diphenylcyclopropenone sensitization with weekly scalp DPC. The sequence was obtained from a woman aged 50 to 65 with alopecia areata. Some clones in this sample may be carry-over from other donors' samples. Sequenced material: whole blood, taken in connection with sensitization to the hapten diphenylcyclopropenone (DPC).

CDR3 DNA: TGTGCCAGCAGCTTGGGACTAGCGGGAGTTATAGATACGCAGTATTCT. Its translation is CASSLGLAGVIDTQYS. V is TRBV7-9 and J is TRBJ2-3; TRBD2 aligns across 14 bases. Trimming removed 3 bases from V and 5 bases from J; junction bases left unmatched: 4. The CDR3 has 16 amino acids. In germline, CDR1 is SEHNR, CDR2 FQNEAQ (reference sequence).